This T cell receptor (beta chain) was captured in a study of PD-1 blockade in classical Hodgkin lymphoma. Study outcomes and limitations: It was CD4+ TCR diversity, not CD8+, that rose significantly by C4D1. TCR diversity at baseline was reported to be reduced in newly diagnosed patients relative to healthy donors. Complete responders matched newly diagnosed patients in baseline diversity.

The protocol was immunoSEQ multiplex PCR, while the TCRdb copy is restricted to in-frame clones and leaves out a portion. The repertoire consists of just over 50,000 clones, with roughly 73% occurring once and the leading ten covering roughly 16%. On this clone itself: Its cognate antigen is unknown.

This CDR3 comprises 13 residues. V lost 7 bases, J lost 4 bases, and 9 bases stayed unmatched. CDR1 SQVTM and CDR2 ANQGSEA come from the germline V gene. Brentuximab vedotin exposure varied among the patients, all of whom had relapsed after autologous stem cell transplantation. Classifying best responses yielded complete response, partial response or progressive disease. The V and J genes are TRBV29-1 and TRBJ1-2; 7 nucleotides agree with TRBD1. Sequenced material: peripheral blood mononuclear cells (PBMCs), taken before the second cycle of nivolumab. This sequence originates from a human donor with classical Hodgkin lymphoma. CDR3 nucleotides: TGCAGCGCCGACAGGGAGGTCGGCTATGGCTACACCTTC. As protein: CSADREVGYGYTF.